Given below is one T cell receptor beta chain in context. Its antigen is as yet unknown. This sample stems from a study of shared clonotypes between healthy human individuals. Study-wide context: Per donor, CD8 memory used one plate, CD8 naive used two, CD4 memory used three and CD4 naive used three. Study results and caveats: Clonotype sharing levels among donors were expected to vary with sequencing depth.

Method: immunoSEQ multiplex PCR; TCRdb's copy keeps in-frame clones and lacks some. Here the sample spans a few million clones, roughly 92% being singletons. This CDR3 has 18 amino acids. Germline lookup yields CDR1 LNHDA and CDR2 SQIVND (reference sequence). J was trimmed by 5 bases and V by 3 bases; bases with no gene match: 10. The chain joins TRBV19 to TRBJ2-1; TRBD2 agrees at 13 bases. The sequenced sample was naive CD4+ T cells sorted from blood. Subset in this sample: CD45RA+ positively selected. The source is a man between 18 and 35 years old in good health. CDR3 DNA: TGTGCCAGTAGTATCAGGACTAGCGGGAGAGGGTTTCACAATGAGCAGTTCTTC. This translates into CASSIRTSGRGFHNEQFF.